This passage covers 23 T cell receptor beta chains from one sample sequenced in a study of blood T cell repertoires in COVID-19. Using immunoSEQ multiplex PCR, the repertoire was profiled, and TCRdb retains in-frame clones only, with some absent. This table has around 100,000 clones, less than 90% appearing once. Sequencing was carried out using peripheral blood. These receptors were taken from a human donor in a cohort sampled during active COVID-19.

J is TRBJ1-3 and V is TRBV5-1; 8 nucleotides agree with TRBD1. CDR3 length: 13 residues. The V segment lost 5 bases and the J segment 3 bases; nucleotides outside the gene matches: 1. Germline CDR1 reads SGHRS; CDR2 reads YFSETQ. The CDR3 DNA reads as TGCGCCAGCAGGGACAGGGATGGAAACACCATATATTTT. This translates into CASRDRDGNTIYF.

V gene TRBV10-3 combines with J gene TRBJ2-1; no clear D. Germline values: CDR1 ENHRY, CDR2 SYGVKD. Trimming pared 4 bases from V and 7 bases from J, leaving 8 bases between. CDR3 length equals 12 residues. CDR3 DNA: TGTGCCATCAGTGCGAACACAAATGAGCAGTTCTTC. This gives the protein CAISANTNEQFF.

The chain couples TRBV4-1 to TRBJ2-1; the D is unclear. Germline assignment: CDR1 MGHRA and CDR2 YSYEKL. Trimming shortened V by 3 bases and J by 1 base, and 10 bases separated the two germline ends. This CDR3 region has 15 residues. CDR3 sequence: CASSQGQVSYNEQFF. CDR3 bases: TGCGCCAGCAGCCAGGGTCAGGTATCCTACAATGAGCAGTTCTTC.

J is TRBJ2-5 and V is TRBV11-2; no reliable D call. CDR1 is SGHAT, CDR2 FQNNGV, per germline. V was trimmed by 2 bases and J by 5 bases, leaving 12 bases between them. This CDR3 has 14 residues. The CDR3 DNA reads TGTGCCAGCAGCTTATTTAGGTCGCGGGAGACCCAGTACTTC. Protein sequence: CASSLFRSRETQYF.

V usage is TRBV27 and J usage is TRBJ2-7; TRBD2 aligns across 7 bases. The CDR3 contains 15 residues. CDR1 is MNHEY and CDR2 is SMNVEV in the germline V gene (reference sequence). V was clipped by 2 bases and J by 0 bases; unmatched bases: 4. CDR3 loop: CASSLHGGGSYEQYF. CDR3 sequence (DNA): TGTGCCAGCAGTTTACATGGGGGGGGCTCCTACGAGCAGTACTTC.

This chain joins TRBV5-5 and TRBJ2-5, with 7 positions matching TRBD1. This CDR3 is 12 amino acids long. Trimming cost V 4 bases and J 7 bases; bases outside gene matches: 4. The germline V gene has CDR1 SGHKS and CDR2 YYEKEE (reference sequence). The CDR3 reads CASSPDRMTQYF. The CDR3 DNA is TGTGCCAGCAGCCCGGACAGGATGACCCAGTACTTC. The variable domain in full, with the rest retrieved from reference TRBV5-5 and TRBJ2-5, is DAGVTQSPTHLIKTRGQQVTLRCSPISGHKSVSWYQQVLGQGPQFIFQYYEKEERGRGNFPDRFSARQFPNYSSELNVNALLLGDSALYLCASSPDRMTQYFGPGTRLLVL.

The chain is built from TRBV10-2 and TRBJ2-1; 9 nucleotides line up with TRBD2. This CDR3 region has 12 residues. Germline V gene data show CDR1 as WSHSY and CDR2 as SAAADI. V dropped 6 bases and J dropped 15; count of bases not matched to a gene: 9. The CDR3 reads CASSPRAGGAFF. The CDR3 bases are TGCGCCAGCAGCCCTAGAGCGGGGGGTGCGTTCTTC.

V gene TRBV12-3 or TRBV12-4 combines with J gene TRBJ1-1; D is possibly TRBD1 (6 bases). The CDR3 loop spans 13 amino acids. Trimming took 6 bases from V and 1 from J, leaving 9 bases between them. CDR3 sequence reads: CASRSTGNTEAFF. CDR3 DNA: TGTGCCAGCAGGTCGACAGGGAACACTGAAGCTTTCTTT.

This clone was counted once. The rearrangement joins TRBV7-9 to TRBJ2-5; D ambiguous. V was trimmed by 0 bases and J by 5 bases, leaving 13 bases between them. This CDR3 is 15 amino acids long. The germline CDR1 and CDR2 sequences are SEHNR and FQNEAQ (reference sequence). CDR3 protein: CASSLARFLSETQYF. The CDR3 coding sequence is TGTGCCAGCAGCTTAGCTCGGTTCTTGTCTGAGACCCAGTACTTC.

On this clone: The junction shows a germline mismatch at one end, possibly a read error. In nucleotides, the CDR3 is TGTGCCAACAGCTTGCGGACTGTGGAAGATACGCAGTATTTT. Translated: CANSLRTVEDTQYF. V is TRBV5-6 and J is TRBJ2-3, with D possibly TRBD2 on 5 matching bases. Germline loops: CDR1 SGHDT, CDR2 YYEEEE. The CDR3 length is 14 residues.

The V call is TRBV7-2, the J call TRBJ2-7; TRBD1 matches at 8 bases. CDR1 is SGHTA, CDR2 FQGNSA, per germline. The CDR3 covers 17 residues. V dropped 0 bases and J dropped 0; count of bases not matched to a gene: 7. As DNA, the CDR3 is TGTGCCAGCAGCTTAGCCCGGGACAGGAGAAGCTCCTACGAGCAGTACTTC. Protein: CASSLARDRRSSYEQYF.

The chain has TRBV12-3 or TRBV12-4 and TRBJ1-2, with a tentative D call TRBD1 (6 bases). V was cut by 3 bases and J by 2 bases, with 7 bases left in between. This CDR3 has 13 residues. DNA of the CDR3: TGTGCCAGCAGTTTTAGGGGGAACTATGGCTACACCTTC. It translates to CASSFRGNYGYTF.

V usage is TRBV6-5 and J usage is TRBJ2-6; the D is unclear. V was trimmed by 9 bases and J by 1 base, leaving 7 bases between them. CDR1 is MNHEY and CDR2 is SVGAGI in the germline V gene. The CDR3 has 13 amino acids. The CDR3 spells CASFPSGANVLTF. The CDR3 coding sequence is TGTGCCAGTTTCCCTTCTGGGGCCAACGTCCTGACTTTC.

This chain joins TRBV19 and TRBJ2-1; 11 bases align to TRBD2. The V segment lost 3 bases and the J segment 9 bases; nucleotides outside the gene matches: 7. Germline CDR1 reads LNHDA; CDR2 reads SQIVND (reference sequence). The CDR3 has 15 residues. CDR3 residues: CASSIGSGGASEQFF. The CDR3 DNA reads as TGTGCCAGTAGTATCGGTAGCGGGGGGGCGAGTGAGCAGTTCTTC.

This clone was seen more than once but under ten times. The chain uses TRBV6-4 and TRBJ2-3; D is possibly TRBD1 (6 bases). This CDR3 has 14 amino acids. The germline V and J ends were trimmed by 3 bases and 1 base, with 8 bases remaining between them. Germline loops: CDR1 MRHNA, CDR2 SNTAGT. CDR3 loop: CASSDKGGTDTQYF. The CDR3 DNA reads TGTGCCAGCAGTGATAAGGGGGGCACAGATACGCAGTATTTT.

The chain is built from TRBV24-1 and TRBJ2-2; a weak D match, TRBD1 (6 bases). Germline loops: CDR1 KGHDR, CDR2 SFDVKD. The CDR3 sequence is 15 residues long. V was clipped by 6 bases and J by 1 base, with 11 bases between them. CDR3 residues: CATSRDTENTGELFF. Written as DNA, the CDR3 is TGTGCCACCAGTCGGGACACGGAGAACACCGGGGAGCTGTTTTTT.

J is TRBJ2-7 and V is TRBV10-3; 7 positions match TRBD1. V lost 4 bases to trimming and J lost 1 base; unmatched junction nucleotides: 4. The CDR3 length is 14 residues. Germline lookup yields CDR1 ENHRY and CDR2 SYGVKD. CDR3 loop: CAISVTTGSYEQYF. CDR3 DNA sequence: TGTGCCATCAGTGTTACGACAGGGTCCTACGAGCAGTACTTC.

The V and J genes are TRBV19 and TRBJ1-1, with no clear D. V was cut by 5 bases and J by 0 bases, with 13 bases left in between. The germline CDR1 and CDR2 sequences are LNHDA and SQIVND (reference sequence). The CDR3 runs to 15 residues. The CDR3 DNA reads as TGTGCCAGTAGTGCTGGGCAAGGATTGAACACTGAAGCTTTCTTT. It translates to CASSAGQGLNTEAFF.

This chain links TRBV7-9 with TRBJ2-7; 12 nucleotides agree with TRBD1. V dropped 5 bases and J dropped 3; count of bases not matched to a gene: 11. CDR3 length equals 17 residues. The V gene's germline CDR1 is SEHNR and CDR2 FQNEAQ (reference sequence). The CDR3 coding sequence is TGTGCCAGCAGCCCGCGGGACAGGGGGCAGGAAGTCTACGAGCAGTACTTC. Its translation: CASSPRDRGQEVYEQYF.

The chain carries TRBV5-4 and TRBJ2-5; 7 positions agree with TRBD1. V shed 3 bases and J 4 bases; nucleotides not matched to a gene: 9. The length of the CDR3 is 15 residues. Germline V gene sequence: CDR1 SGHNT, CDR2 YYREEE (reference sequence). The CDR3 coding sequence is TGTGCCAGCAGCTCCCAGGGGGTCCGGGGAGAGACCCAGTACTTC. Translation gives CASSSQGVRGETQYF.

The chain couples TRBV9 to TRBJ2-1; D might be TRBD2 (6 bases). CDR1 and CDR2 from the germline V gene are SGDLS and YYNGEE. V lost 2 bases to trimming and J lost 8 bases, with 20 bases between them. This CDR3 is built from 16 residues. The CDR3 DNA follows: TGTGCCAGCAGCGTGGGACTTCCGACCCAAATTTATGAGCAGTTCTTC. This codes for CASSVGLPTQIYEQFF.

The chain couples TRBV5-1 to TRBJ2-1, with 11 bases identical to TRBD2. This CDR3 is built from 16 residues. With V trimmed by 8 bases and J by 3 bases, 10 bases remained unmatched. Germline-derived CDR1 and CDR2 are SGHRS and YFSETQ. CDR3 DNA: TGCGCCAGTACCCTTGGGGGACTAGCGGTCTACAATGAGCAGTTCTTC. It specifies CASTLGGLAVYNEQFF.

The rearrangement joins TRBV9 to TRBJ2-2; tentative D call: TRBD2 (5 bases). Germline CDR1 reads SGDLS; CDR2 reads YYNGEE. The V end was cut by 4 bases, the J end by 3 bases, with 13 bases between. This CDR3 has 15 amino acids. The CDR3 region has the DNA TGTGCCAGCAGCTCGTCGACTACGGACACCGGGGAGCTGTTTTTT. Translating it yields CASSSSTTDTGELFF.